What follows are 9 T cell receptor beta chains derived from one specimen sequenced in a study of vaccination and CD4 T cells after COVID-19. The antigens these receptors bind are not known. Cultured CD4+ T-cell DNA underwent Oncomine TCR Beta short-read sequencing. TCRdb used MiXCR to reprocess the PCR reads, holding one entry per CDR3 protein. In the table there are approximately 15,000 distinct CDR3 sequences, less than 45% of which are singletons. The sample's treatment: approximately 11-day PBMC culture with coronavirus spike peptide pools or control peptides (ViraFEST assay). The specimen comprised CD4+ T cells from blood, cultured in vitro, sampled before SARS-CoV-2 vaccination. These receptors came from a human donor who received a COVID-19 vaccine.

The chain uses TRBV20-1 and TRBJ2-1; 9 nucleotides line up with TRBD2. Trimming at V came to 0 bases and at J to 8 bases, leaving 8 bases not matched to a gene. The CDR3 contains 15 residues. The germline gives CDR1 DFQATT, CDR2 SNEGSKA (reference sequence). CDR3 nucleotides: TGCAGTGCTAGAGATCCCCCGCGGGGGGGCCATGAGCAGTTCTTC. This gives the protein CSARDPPRGGHEQFF.

For the CDR3, the DNA is TGTGCCAGCAGTACCTCCGGGACTCGAACCTACGAGCAGTACTTC. Residues: CASSTSGTRTYEQYF. V is TRBV7-3 and J is TRBJ2-7; a possible D gene is TRBD2 (6 bases). The length of the CDR3 is 15 residues. Germline-derived CDR1 and CDR2 are SGHTA and FQGTGA. Trimming left V 6 bases short and J 2 bases short, with 17 bases between.

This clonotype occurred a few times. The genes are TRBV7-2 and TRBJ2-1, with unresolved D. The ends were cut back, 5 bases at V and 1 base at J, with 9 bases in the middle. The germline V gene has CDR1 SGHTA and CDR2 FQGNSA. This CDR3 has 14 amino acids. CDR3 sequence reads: CASSPAGSYNEQFF. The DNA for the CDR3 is TGTGCCAGCAGCCCCGCCGGGTCCTACAATGAGCAGTTCTTC.

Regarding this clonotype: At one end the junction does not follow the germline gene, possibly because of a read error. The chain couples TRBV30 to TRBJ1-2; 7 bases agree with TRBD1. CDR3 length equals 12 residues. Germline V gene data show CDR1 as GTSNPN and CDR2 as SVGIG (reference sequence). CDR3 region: CAWSPGTVRPFF. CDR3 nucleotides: TGTGCCTGGAGTCCCGGGACAGTGCGTCCGTTCTTC. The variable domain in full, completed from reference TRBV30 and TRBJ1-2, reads SQTIHQWPATLVQPVGSPLSLECTVEGTSNPNLYWYRQAAGRGLQLLFYSVGIGQISSEVPQNLSASRPQDRQFILSSKKLLLSDSGFYLCAWSPGTVRPFFGSGTRLTVV.

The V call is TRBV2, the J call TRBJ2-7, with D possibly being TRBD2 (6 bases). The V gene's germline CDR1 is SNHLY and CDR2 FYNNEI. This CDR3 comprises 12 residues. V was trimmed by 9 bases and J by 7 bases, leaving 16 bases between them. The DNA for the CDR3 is TGTGCCAGTGAACCGGGACTCAGTGAGCAGTACTTC. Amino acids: CASEPGLSEQYF.

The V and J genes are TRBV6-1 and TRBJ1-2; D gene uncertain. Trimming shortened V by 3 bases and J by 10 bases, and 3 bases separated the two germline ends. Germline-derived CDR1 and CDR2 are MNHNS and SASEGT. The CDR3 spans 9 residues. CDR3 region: CASSDYYTF. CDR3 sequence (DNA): TGTGCCAGCAGTGACTACTACACCTTC.

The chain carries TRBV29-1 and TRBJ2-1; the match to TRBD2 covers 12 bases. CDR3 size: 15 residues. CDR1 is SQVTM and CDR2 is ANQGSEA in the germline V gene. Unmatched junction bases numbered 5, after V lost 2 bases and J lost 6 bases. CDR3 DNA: TGCAGCGTTGAAACTAGCGGGGGGATTTCCAATGAGCAGTTCTTC. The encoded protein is CSVETSGGISNEQFF.

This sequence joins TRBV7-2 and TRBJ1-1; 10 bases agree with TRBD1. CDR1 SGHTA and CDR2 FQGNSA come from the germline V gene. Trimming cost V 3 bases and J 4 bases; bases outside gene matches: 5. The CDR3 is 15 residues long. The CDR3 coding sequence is TGTGCCAGCAGCTTGACAGGGGGCGCTGGCACTGAAGCTTTCTTT. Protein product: CASSLTGGAGTEAFF.

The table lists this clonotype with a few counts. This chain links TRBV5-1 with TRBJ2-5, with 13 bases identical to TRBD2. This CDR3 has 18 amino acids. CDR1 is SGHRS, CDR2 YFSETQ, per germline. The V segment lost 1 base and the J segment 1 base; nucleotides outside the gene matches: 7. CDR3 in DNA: TGCGCCAGCAGCTTGATAAGACTAGCGGGGGGCCTCCAAGAGACCCAGTACTTC. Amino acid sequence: CASSLIRLAGGLQETQYF.